Shown below are 8 T cell receptor beta chains from a single sample sequenced in a study of technical replicates of blood from a few donors. This table comes from immunoSEQ multiplex PCR, and its TCRdb copy is limited to in-frame clones, with some not included. The sample lists about 88,000 clones, 92% occurring once. Input material: T cells isolated from PBMCs. The receptors stem from a human donor in good health.

This clone was found a few times. CDR3 sequence (DNA): TGTGCCAGCATCCCTAGGAGTGGGGAAGCTTTCTTT. This gives the protein CASIPRSGEAFF. V is TRBV5-6 and J is TRBJ1-1; D remains unclear. Deletions cut 6 bases from V and 8 bases from J, with 14 bases between. Germline CDR1 reads SGHDT; CDR2 reads YYEEEE. The CDR3 totals 12 residues. Using reference TRBV5-6 and TRBJ1-1 for the parts outside the CDR3, the full variable domain is DAGVTQSPTHLIKTRGQQVTLRCSPKSGHDTVSWYQQALGQGPQFIFQYYEEEERQRGNFPDRFSGHQFPNYSSELNVNALLLGDSALYLCASIPRSGEAFFGQGTRLTVV.

This clone was picked up one time. V gene TRBV29-1 combines with J gene TRBJ1-2, with unresolved D. Germline V CDR1 and CDR2: SQVTM, ANQGSEA. CDR3 length equals 11 residues. V lost 3 bases and J lost 3, with 5 bases in between. CDR3 sequence: CSVEADYGYTF. The CDR3, as DNA: TGCAGCGTTGAGGCGGACTATGGCTACACCTTC.

The gene calls are TRBV15 and TRBJ1-2; D ambiguous. Germline V gene data show CDR1 as LNHNV and CDR2 as YYDKDF (reference sequence). This CDR3 spans 15 amino acids. V lost 0 bases and J 7 bases, leaving 15 bases between the germline ends. The CDR3 is CATSREVVTRFGYTF. DNA for the CDR3: TGTGCCACCAGCAGAGAGGTTGTCACTCGATTTGGCTACACCTTC.

This chain links TRBV4-1 with TRBJ2-5; weak D call: TRBD2 (5 bases). V gave up 0 bases and J gave up 4 bases, with 12 bases separating them. The CDR3 spans 15 residues. Germline V gene data show CDR1 as MGHRA and CDR2 as YSYEKL. CDR3 region: CASSQDLAGGETQYF. For the CDR3, the DNA is TGCGCCAGCAGCCAAGATCTGGCAGGAGGAGAGACCCAGTACTTC.

The rearrangement joins TRBV6-4 to TRBJ2-5; 14 nucleotides line up with TRBD2. Per the germline V gene, CDR1 is MRHNA and CDR2 is SNTAGT. V dropped 3 bases and J dropped 3; count of bases not matched to a gene: 0. The CDR3 consists of 15 residues. CDR3 amino acids: CASSETSGREETQYF. CDR3 in DNA: TGTGCCAGCAGTGAGACTAGCGGGAGGGAAGAGACCCAGTACTTC.

This chain uses TRBV11-2 with TRBJ2-7; 13 nucleotides match TRBD2. Germline V gene data show CDR1 as SGHAT and CDR2 as FQNNGV. Trimming cost V 2 bases and J 5 bases; bases outside gene matches: 6. The CDR3 length is 16 residues. Here the CDR3 DNA reads TGTGCCAGCAGCTTAATGACTAGCGGGAGGATGAACGAGCAGTACTTC. Translating gives CASSLMTSGRMNEQYF.

CDR3 sequence: CASSQGGQGFYEQYF. DNA of the CDR3: TGTGCCAGCAGCCAGGGCGGTCAGGGTTTCTACGAGCAGTACTTC. The rearrangement uses TRBV27 and TRBJ2-7, with a possible D match to TRBD1 (5 bases). Germline V lookup: CDR1 MNHEY, CDR2 SMNVEV (reference sequence). This CDR3 has 15 residues. V shed 6 bases and J shed 3 bases, with 18 bases lying between them.

The gene calls are TRBV11-3 and TRBJ1-4; the D gene is possibly TRBD1 (6 bases). V was shortened by 1 base and J by 7 bases, with 10 bases between the two germline ends. Germline CDR1 is SGHNT and CDR2 is YENEEA. This CDR3 has 14 residues. The CDR3: CASSLGDRPEKLFF. For the CDR3, the DNA is TGTGCCAGCAGCTTAGGAGACAGGCCTGAAAAACTGTTTTTT.